Sequencing of this T cell receptor (beta chain) was carried out in a study of cytotoxic CD8 clonotypes in ibrutinib-treated CLL. Whole-study context: Around 10 relapsed/refractory, approximately 15 treatment-naive; roughly 17 IGHV unmutated.

Study-level findings and limits: Baseline clonality was higher than in age-matched healthy donors and moved in step with circulating CD8+ T-cell counts.

This table comes from immunoSEQ multiplex PCR, and its TCRdb copy is limited to in-frame clones, with some not included. Of approximately 50,000 clones detected, over 60% appear once; the ten largest clones hold about 39%. The CDR3 sequence is 15 residues long. Germline values: CDR1 SGHNT, CDR2 YYREEE (reference sequence). With 6 bases clipped from V and 4 bases from J, the junction kept 9 bases outside the gene matches. To note about this clone: The antigen is not known.

This sequence was found in a human donor with chronic lymphocytic leukemia. The chain uses TRBV5-4 and TRBJ2-3; 9 bases map to TRBD2. The sequencing used PBMCs, collected after 12 months of ibrutinib treatment. The CDR3 nucleotides read TGTGCCAGCACCTCCGGCGGGAGGGCCCCAGATACGCAGTATTTT. It codes for CASTSGGRAPDTQYF.